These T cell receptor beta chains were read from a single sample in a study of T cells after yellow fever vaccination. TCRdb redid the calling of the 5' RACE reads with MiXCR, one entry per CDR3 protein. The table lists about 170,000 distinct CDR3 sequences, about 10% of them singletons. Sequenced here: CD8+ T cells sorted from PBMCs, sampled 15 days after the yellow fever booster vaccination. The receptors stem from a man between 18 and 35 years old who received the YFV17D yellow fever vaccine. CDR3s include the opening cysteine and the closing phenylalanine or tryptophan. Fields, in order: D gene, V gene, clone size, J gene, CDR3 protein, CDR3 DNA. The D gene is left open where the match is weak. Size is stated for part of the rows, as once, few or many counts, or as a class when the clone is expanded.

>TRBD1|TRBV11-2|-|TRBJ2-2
CASSLGDRAPGELFF
TGTGCCAGCAGCTTAGGGGACAGGGCCCCCGGGGAGCTGTTTTTT
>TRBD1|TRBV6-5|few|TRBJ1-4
CASSPGQEILGAEKLFF
TGTGCCAGCAGCCCGGGACAGGAGATTCTCGGGGCTGAAAAACTGTTTTTT
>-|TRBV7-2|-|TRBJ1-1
CASSSGLQNTEAFF
TGTGCCAGCAGCTCCGGGCTACAAAACACTGAAGCTTTCTTT
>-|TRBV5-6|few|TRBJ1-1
CASADMNTEAFF
TGTGCCAGTGCAGATATGAACACTGAAGCTTTCTTT
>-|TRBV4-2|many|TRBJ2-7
CASSPEDGGPYEQYF
TGTGCCAGCAGCCCCGAGGACGGGGGGCCCTACGAGCAGTACTTC
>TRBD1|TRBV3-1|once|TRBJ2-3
CASSPERDSSAPDTQYF
TGTGCCAGCAGCCCTGAGAGGGACAGCTCCGCCCCAGATACGCAGTATTTT
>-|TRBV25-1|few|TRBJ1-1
CASGRGGNTEAFF
TGTGCCAGCGGAAGAGGGGGAAACACTGAAGCTTTCTTT
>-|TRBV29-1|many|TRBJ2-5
CSVDSPGAEVTQYF
TGCAGCGTTGACTCCCCCGGGGCCGAAGTGACCCAGTACTTC
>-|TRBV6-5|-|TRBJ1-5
CASSYGSGLNQPQHF
TGTGCCAGCAGTTACGGCTCAGGGCTCAATCAGCCCCAGCATTTT
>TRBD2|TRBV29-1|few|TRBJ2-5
CSAGKRGLPQETQYF
TGCAGCGCTGGGAAGCGGGGCCTTCCTCAAGAGACCCAGTACTTC
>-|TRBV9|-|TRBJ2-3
CASSPAAVPTGPGDTQYF
TGTGCCAGCAGCCCAGCCGCGGTACCTACAGGGCCTGGGGATACGCAGTATTTT
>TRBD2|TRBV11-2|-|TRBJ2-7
CASSQGRGAYEQYF
TGTGCCAGCAGCCAGGGGCGGGGGGCCTACGAGCAGTACTTC
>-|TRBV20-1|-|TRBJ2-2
CSARFVGRLYGGELFF
TGCAGTGCTAGATTCGTAGGCAGGCTGTATGGCGGGGAGCTGTTTTTT